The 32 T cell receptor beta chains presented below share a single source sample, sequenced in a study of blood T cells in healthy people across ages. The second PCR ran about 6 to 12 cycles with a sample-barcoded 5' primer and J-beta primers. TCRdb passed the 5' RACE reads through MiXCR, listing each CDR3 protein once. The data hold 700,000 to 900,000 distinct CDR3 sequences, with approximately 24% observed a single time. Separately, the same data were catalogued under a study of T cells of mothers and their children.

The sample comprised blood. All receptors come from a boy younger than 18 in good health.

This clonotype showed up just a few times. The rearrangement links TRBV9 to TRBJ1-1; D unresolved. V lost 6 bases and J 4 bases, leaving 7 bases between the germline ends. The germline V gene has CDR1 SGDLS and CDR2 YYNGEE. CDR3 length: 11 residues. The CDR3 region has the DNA TGTGCCAGCACCCCTGTCACTGAAGCTTTCTTT. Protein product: CASTPVTEAFF.

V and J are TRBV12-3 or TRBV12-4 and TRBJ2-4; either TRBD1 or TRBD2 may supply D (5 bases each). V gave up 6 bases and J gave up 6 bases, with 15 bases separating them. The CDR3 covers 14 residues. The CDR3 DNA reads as TGTGCCAGCAGGTTGAGGGGCCCGAGAAACATTCAGTACTTC. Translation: CASRLRGPRNIQYF.

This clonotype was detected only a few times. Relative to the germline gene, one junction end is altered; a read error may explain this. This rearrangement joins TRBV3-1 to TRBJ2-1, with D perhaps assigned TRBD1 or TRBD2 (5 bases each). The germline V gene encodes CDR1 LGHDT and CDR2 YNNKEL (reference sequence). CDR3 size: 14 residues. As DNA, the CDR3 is TGTGCAAGCAGCCAAGATGGGGGAAGCAATGAGCAGTTCTTC. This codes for CASSQDGGSNEQFF.

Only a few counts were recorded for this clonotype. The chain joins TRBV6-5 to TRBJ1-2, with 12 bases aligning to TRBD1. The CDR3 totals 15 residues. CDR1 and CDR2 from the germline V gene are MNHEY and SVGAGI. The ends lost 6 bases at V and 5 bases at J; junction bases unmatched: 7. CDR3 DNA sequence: TGTGCCAGCAGCCAGGGACAGGGGGCGAGGTATGGCTACACCTTC. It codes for CASSQGQGARYGYTF.

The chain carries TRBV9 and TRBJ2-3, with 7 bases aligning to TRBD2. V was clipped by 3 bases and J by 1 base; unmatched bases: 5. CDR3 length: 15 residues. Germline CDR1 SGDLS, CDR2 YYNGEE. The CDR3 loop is CASSALGGGTDTQYF. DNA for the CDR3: TGTGCCAGCAGCGCCCTGGGGGGGGGCACAGATACGCAGTATTTT.

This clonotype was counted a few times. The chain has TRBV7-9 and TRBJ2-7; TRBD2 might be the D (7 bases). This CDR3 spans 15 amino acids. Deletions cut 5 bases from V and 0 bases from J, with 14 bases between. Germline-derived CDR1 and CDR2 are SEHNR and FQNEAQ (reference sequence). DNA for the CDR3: TGTGCCAGCAGCGGGGGGGCTAGGAGCTCCTACGAGCAGTACTTC. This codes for CASSGGARSSYEQYF.

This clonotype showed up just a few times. This CDR3 reads CASSYPGQETQYF. For the CDR3, the DNA is TGTGCCAGCAGTTACCCAGGACAGGAGACCCAGTACTTC. The chain couples TRBV6-5 to TRBJ2-5; the D gene is possibly TRBD1 (6 bases). Germline V gene data show CDR1 as MNHEY and CDR2 as SVGAGI. V was trimmed by 2 bases and J by 5 bases, leaving 9 bases between them. The CDR3 length is 13 residues.

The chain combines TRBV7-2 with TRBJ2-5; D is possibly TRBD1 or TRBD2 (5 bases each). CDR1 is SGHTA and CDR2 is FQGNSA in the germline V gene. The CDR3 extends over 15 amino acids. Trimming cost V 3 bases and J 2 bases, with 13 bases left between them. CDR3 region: CASSFSGTRQETQYF. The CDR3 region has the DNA TGTGCCAGCAGCTTTTCCGGGACCAGACAAGAGACCCAGTACTTC.

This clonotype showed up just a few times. Here the CDR3 DNA reads TGTGCCAGCTCACCTACCAGGGATCCAGGAAACACCATATATTTT. Translating it yields CASSPTRDPGNTIYF. The chain has TRBV18 and TRBJ1-3; D is possibly TRBD1 (5 bases). CDR1 and CDR2 from the germline V gene are KGHSH and LQKENI. Trimming cost V 3 bases and J 4 bases, with 13 bases left between them. The CDR3 sequence is 15 residues long.

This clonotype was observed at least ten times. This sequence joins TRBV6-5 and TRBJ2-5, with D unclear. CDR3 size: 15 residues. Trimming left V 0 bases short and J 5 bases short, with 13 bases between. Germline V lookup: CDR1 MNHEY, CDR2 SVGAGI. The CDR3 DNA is TGTGCCAGCAGTTACTCAATCAAGGGTCGGGAGACCCAGTACTTC. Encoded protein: CASSYSIKGRETQYF.

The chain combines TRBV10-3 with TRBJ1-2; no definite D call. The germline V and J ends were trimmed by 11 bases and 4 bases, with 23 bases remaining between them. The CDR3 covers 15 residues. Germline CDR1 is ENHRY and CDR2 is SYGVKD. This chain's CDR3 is CASGGFDFSIYGYTF. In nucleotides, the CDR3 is TGTGCCTCGGGTGGGTTCGATTTCTCGATCTATGGCTACACCTTC.

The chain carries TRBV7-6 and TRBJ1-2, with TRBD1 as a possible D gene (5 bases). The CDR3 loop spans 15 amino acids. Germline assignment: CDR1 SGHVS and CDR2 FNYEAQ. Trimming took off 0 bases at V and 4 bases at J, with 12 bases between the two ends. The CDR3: CASSLASSGSYGYTF. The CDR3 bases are TGTGCCAGCAGCTTAGCGAGTTCAGGGTCCTATGGCTACACCTTC.

The CDR3 loop is CASRTYGSNEQFF. The CDR3 DNA sequence: TGTGCCAGCCGGACTTACGGAAGCAATGAGCAGTTCTTC. The V call is TRBV27, the J call TRBJ2-1; weak D call: TRBD2 (5 bases). The CDR3 has 13 residues. Per the germline V gene, CDR1 is MNHEY and CDR2 is SMNVEV (reference sequence). The V gene lost 8 bases and the J gene lost 6 bases, with 14 bases spanning the gap.

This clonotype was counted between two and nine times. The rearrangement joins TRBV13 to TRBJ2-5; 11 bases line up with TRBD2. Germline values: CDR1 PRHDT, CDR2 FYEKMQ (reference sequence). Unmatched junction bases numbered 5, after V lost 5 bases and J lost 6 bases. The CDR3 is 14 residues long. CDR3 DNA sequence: TGTGCCAGCAGCGCATCTAGCGGGGGGAAGACCCAGTACTTC. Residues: CASSASSGGKTQYF.

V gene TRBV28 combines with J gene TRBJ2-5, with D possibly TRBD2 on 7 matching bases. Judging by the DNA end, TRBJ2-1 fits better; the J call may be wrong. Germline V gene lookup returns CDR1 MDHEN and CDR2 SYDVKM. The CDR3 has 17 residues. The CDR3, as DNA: TGTGCCAGCACCATGGAGGGGGGGGCTACTTCCTACAATGAGCAGTTCTTC. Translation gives CASTMEGGATSYNEQFF.

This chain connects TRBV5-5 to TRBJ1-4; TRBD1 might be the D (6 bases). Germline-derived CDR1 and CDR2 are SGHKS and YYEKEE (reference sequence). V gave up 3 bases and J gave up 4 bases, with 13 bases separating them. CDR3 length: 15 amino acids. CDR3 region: CASSWGHSDNEKLFF. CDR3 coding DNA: TGTGCCAGCAGCTGGGGACATTCCGATAATGAAAAACTGTTTTTT.

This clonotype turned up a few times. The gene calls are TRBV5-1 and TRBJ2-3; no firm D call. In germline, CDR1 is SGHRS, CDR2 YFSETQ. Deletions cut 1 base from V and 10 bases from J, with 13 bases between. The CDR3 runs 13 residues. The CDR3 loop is CASSLNPLTSQYF. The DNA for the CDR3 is TGCGCCAGCAGCTTGAACCCCCTTACTTCGCAGTATTTT. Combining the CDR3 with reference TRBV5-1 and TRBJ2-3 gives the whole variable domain KAGVTQTPRYLIKTRGQQVTLSCSPISGHRSVSWYQQTPGQGLQFLFEYFSETQRNKGNFPGRFSGRQFSNSRSEMNVSTLELGDSALYLCASSLNPLTSQYFGPGTRLTVL.

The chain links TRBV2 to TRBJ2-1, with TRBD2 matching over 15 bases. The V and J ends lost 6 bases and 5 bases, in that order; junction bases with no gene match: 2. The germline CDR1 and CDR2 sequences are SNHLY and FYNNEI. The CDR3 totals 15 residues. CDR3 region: CASRGTSGGHNEQFF. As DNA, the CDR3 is TGTGCCAGCAGAGGGACTAGCGGGGGGCACAATGAGCAGTTCTTC.

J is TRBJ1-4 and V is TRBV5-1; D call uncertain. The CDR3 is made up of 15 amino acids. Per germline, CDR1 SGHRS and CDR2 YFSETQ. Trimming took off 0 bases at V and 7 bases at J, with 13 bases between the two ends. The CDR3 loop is CASSLAGSGSEKLFF. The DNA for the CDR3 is TGCGCCAGCAGCTTGGCCGGGTCTGGGAGTGAAAAACTGTTTTTT.

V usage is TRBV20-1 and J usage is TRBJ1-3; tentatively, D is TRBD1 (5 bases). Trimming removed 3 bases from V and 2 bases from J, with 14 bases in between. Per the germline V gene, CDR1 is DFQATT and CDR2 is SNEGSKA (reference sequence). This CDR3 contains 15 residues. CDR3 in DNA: TGCAGTGCTAGGGAAAACTGGGGGACTGGAAACACCATATATTTT. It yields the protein CSARENWGTGNTIYF.

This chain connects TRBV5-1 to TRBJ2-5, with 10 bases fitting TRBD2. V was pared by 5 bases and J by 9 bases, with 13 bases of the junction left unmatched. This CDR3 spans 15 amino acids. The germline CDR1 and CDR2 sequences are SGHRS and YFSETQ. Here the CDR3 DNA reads TGCGCCAGCAGTCCTCAGCGGGGGGGACCCGGGGCCCAGTACTTC. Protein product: CASSPQRGGPGAQYF.

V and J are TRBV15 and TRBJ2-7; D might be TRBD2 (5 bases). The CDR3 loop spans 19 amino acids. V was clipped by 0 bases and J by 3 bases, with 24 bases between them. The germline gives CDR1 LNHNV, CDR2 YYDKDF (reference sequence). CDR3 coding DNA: TGTGCCACCAGCAGAGATCTCTTCTCCGGCAGGAGGCCTAACTACGAGCAGTACTTC. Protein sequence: CATSRDLFSGRRPNYEQYF. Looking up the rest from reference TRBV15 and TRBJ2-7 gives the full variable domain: DAMVIQNPRYQVTQFGKPVTLSCSQTLNHNVMYWYQQKSSQAPKLLFHYYDKDFNNEADTPDNFQSRRPNTSFCFLDIRSPGLGDTAMYLCATSRDLFSGRRPNYEQYFGPGTRLTVT.

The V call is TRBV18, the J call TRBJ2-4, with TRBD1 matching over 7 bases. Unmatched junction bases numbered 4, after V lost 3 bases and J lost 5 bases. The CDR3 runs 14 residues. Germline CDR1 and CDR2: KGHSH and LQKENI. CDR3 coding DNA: TGTGCCAGCTCACCTCGGGACAGTGAAAACATTCAGTACTTC. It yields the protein CASSPRDSENIQYF.

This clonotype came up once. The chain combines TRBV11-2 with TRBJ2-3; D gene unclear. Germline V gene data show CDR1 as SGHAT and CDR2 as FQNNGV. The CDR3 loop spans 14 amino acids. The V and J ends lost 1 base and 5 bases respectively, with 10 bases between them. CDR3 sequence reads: CASSLGVWVDTQYF. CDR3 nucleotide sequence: TGTGCCAGCAGCTTAGGGGTGTGGGTAGATACGCAGTATTTT.

CDR3 protein: CASPSTRGLAKNIQYF. CDR3 sequence (DNA): TGTGCCAGCCCCAGCACGCGGGGACTAGCCAAAAACATTCAGTACTTC. This chain links TRBV27 with TRBJ2-4; tentatively, D is TRBD2 (6 bases). V was cut by 8 bases and J by 0 bases, with 17 bases left in between. The CDR3 runs 16 residues. Per the germline V gene, CDR1 is MNHEY and CDR2 is SMNVEV (reference sequence).

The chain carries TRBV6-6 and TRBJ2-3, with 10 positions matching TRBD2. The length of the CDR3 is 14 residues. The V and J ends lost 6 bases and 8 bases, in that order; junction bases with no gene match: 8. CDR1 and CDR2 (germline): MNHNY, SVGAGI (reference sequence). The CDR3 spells CASSRTSGSGTQYF. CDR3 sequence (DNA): TGTGCCAGCAGCCGGACTAGCGGCAGCGGTACGCAGTATTTT.

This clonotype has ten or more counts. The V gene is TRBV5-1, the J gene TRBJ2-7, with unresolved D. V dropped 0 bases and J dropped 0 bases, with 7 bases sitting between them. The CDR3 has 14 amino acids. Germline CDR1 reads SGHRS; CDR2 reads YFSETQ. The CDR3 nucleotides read TGCGCCAGCAGCTTGGACCCCAGCTCCTACGAGCAGTACTTC. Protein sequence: CASSLDPSSYEQYF.

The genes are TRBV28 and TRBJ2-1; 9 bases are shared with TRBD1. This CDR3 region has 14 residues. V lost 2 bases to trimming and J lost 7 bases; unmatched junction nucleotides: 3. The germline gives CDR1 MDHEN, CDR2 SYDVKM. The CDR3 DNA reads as TGTGCCAGCAGTTTAGTCGGGACAGGGAATGAGCAGTTCTTC. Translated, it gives CASSLVGTGNEQFF.

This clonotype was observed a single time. CDR3 region: CASSHLTGGTEKLFF. CDR3 coding DNA: TGCGCCAGCAGCCATCTGACAGGGGGAACGGAAAAACTGTTTTTT. The gene calls are TRBV4-1 and TRBJ1-4; 9 nucleotides align to TRBD1. Losses at the gene ends were 3 bases for V and 8 bases for J; bases not matched to a gene: 7. CDR3 length equals 15 residues. CDR1 MGHRA and CDR2 YSYEKL come from the germline V gene.

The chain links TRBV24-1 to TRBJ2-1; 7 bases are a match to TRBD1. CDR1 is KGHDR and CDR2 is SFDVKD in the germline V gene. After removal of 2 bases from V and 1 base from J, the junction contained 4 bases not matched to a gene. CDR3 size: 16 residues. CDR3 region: CATSDSSGQSYNEQFF. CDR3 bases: TGTGCCACCAGTGATTCATCGGGACAGTCCTACAATGAGCAGTTCTTC.

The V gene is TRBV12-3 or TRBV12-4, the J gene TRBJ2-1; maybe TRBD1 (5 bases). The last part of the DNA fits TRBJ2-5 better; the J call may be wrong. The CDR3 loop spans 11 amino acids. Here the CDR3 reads CASQGGQTQYF. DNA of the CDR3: TGTGCCAGCCAGGGTGGACAGACCCAGTACTTC.

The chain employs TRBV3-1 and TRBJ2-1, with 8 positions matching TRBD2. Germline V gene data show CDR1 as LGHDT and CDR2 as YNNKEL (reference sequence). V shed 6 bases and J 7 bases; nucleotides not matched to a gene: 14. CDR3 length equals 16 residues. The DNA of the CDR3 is TGTGCCAGCAGTCCATCCCGGCCAAGCGGGAGAAATGAGCAGTTCTTC. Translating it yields CASSPSRPSGRNEQFF.